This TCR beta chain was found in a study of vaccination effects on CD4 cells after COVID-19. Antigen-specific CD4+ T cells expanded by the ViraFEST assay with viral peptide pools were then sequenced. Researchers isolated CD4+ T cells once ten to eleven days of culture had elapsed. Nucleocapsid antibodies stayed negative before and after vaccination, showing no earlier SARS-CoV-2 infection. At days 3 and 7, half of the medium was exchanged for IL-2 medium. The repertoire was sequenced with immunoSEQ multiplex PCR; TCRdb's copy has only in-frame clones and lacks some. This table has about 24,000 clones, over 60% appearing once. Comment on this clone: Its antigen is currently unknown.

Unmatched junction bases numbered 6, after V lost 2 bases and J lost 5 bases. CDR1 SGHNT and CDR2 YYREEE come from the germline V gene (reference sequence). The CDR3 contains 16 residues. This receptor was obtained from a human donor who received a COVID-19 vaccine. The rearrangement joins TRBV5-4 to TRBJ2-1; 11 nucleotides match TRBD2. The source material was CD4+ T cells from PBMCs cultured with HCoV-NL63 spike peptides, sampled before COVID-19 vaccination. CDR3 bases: TGTGCCAGCAGCTTAGGACTAGCGGGCCTAAACAATGAGCAGTTCTTC. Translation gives CASSLGLAGLNNEQFF.